This T cell receptor (beta chain) is from a study of tissue T cells after allogeneic stem cell transplantation. This CDR3 is built from 13 residues. Germline V gene lookup returns CDR1 SGHLS and CDR2 HYDKME. V gave up 5 bases and J gave up 7 bases; unmatched junction bases: 8. The table came from immunoSEQ multiplex PCR; TCRdb's copy has only in-frame clones and leaves some out. The sample carries about 5,800 clones, about 43% recorded once. With regard to this clone: Mouse gene names and germline throughout. The read stops 1 residue short of the end of the CDR3; the missing end is completed from the germline J gene.

The time point was: mouse harvest day 14 after allogeneic transplant. Mouse grafts combined 10^7 T-cell-depleted bone marrow cells with 10^6 splenic CD5+ T cells. This receptor was obtained from a female BALB/c mouse given C57BL/6 T cells with graft-versus-host disease after an allogeneic hematopoietic cell transplant. Material: gut tissue. The chain recombines TRBV12-2 with TRBJ2-7; 9 bases match TRBD2. CDR3 sequence: CASFHWGAREQYF. CDR3 DNA, as far as it was read: TGTGCCAGCTTTCACTGGGGGGCGCGGGAACAGTAC.